This TCR beta chain came from a study of CD8 T cells in ankylosing spondylitis. General study results and limits: Ankylosing spondylitis blood appeared to be characterized by a TCR beta motif of several highly homologous variants.

With respect to this clonotype: What it binds is unknown.

TCRdb reanalysed the 5' RACE reads using MiXCR and keeps one entry per CDR3 protein. The sample carries approximately 200,000 distinct CDR3 sequences, roughly 13% recorded once. The sequence was obtained from a male donor with ankylosing spondylitis or in good health (not recorded which). Sequenced input: blood, either unsorted or a sorted T cell fraction (not recorded which).

CDR3 sequence (DNA): TGTGCCAGCAGCCTAACCTACGAGCAGTACTTC. Its protein product is CASSLTYEQYF. This sequence joins TRBV7-9 and TRBJ2-7; D is unclear. Germline loops: CDR1 SEHNR, CDR2 FQNEAQ (reference sequence). V gave up 5 bases and J gave up 2 bases, with 4 bases separating them. The CDR3 loop spans 11 amino acids.